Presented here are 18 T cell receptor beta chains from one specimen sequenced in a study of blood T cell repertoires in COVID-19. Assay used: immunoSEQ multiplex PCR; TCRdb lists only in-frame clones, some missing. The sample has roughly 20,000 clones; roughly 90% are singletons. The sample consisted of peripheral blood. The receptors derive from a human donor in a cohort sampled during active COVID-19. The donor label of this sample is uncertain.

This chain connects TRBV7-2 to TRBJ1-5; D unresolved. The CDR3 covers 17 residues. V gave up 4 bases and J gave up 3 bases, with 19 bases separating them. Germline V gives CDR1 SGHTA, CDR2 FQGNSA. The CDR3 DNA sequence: TGTGCCAGCAGCTCGAGAAGAGATAGTTCCCCCAATCAGCCCCAGCATTTT. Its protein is CASSSRRDSSPNQPQHF.

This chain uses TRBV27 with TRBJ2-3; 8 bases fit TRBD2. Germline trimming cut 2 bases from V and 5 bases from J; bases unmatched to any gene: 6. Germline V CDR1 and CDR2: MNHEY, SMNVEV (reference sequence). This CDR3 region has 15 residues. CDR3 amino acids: CASSLNPAGVDTQYF. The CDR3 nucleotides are TGTGCCAGCAGTTTAAATCCAGCGGGAGTAGATACGCAGTATTTT.

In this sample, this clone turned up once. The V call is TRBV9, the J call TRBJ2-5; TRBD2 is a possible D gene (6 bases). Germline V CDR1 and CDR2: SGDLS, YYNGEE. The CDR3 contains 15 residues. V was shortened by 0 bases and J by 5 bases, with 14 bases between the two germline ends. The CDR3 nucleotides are TGTGCCAGCAGCGTAGCGGGAGCCGCCGGGGAGACCCAGTACTTC. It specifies CASSVAGAAGETQYF.

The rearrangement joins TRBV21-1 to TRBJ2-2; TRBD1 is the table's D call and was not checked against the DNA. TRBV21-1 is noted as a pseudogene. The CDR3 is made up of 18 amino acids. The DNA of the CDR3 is TGTGCCAGCAGCATTACCGGGACAGGGGTCCAGAACACCGGGGAGCTGTTTTTT. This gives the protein CASSITGTGVQNTGELFF.

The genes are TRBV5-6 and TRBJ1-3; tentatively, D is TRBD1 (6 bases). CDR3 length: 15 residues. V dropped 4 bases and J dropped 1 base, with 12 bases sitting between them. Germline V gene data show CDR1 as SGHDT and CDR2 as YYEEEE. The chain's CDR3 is CASSGRDTSGNTIYF. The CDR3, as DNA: TGTGCCAGCAGCGGCCGGGACACGTCTGGAAACACCATATATTTT.

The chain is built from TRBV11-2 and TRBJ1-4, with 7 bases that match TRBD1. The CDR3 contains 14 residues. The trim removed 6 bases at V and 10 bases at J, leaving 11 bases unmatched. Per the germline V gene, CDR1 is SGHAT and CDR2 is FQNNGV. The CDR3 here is CASSRSTGWGKLFF. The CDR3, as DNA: TGTGCCAGCAGTCGATCGACAGGGTGGGGAAAACTGTTTTTT.

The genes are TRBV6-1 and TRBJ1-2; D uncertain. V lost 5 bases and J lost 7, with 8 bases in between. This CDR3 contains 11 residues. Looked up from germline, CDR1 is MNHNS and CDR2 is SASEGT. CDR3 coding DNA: TGTGCCAGCAGTTCTGAGTTTGGCTACACCTTC. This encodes CASSSEFGYTF.

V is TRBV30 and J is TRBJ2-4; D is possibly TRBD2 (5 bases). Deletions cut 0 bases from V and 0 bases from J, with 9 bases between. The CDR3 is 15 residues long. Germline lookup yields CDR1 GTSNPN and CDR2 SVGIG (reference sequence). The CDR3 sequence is CAWSVQRLAKNIQYF. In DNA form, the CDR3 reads TGTGCCTGGAGTGTCCAGCGGCTAGCCAAAAACATTCAGTACTTC.

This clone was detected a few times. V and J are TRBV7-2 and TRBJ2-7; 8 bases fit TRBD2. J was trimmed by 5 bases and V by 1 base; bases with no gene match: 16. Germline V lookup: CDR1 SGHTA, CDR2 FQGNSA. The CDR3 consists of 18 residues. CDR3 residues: CASSLGGRGGSGNDEQYF. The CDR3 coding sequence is TGTGCCAGCAGCTTAGGGGGTAGAGGGGGTAGCGGGAACGACGAGCAGTACTTC.

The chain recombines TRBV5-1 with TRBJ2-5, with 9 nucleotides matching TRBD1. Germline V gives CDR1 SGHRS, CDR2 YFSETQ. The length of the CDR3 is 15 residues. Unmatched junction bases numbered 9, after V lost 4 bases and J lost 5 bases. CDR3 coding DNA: TGCGCCAGCAGCCGAGCGGACAGGGGTTACGAGACCCAGTACTTC. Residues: CASSRADRGYETQYF.

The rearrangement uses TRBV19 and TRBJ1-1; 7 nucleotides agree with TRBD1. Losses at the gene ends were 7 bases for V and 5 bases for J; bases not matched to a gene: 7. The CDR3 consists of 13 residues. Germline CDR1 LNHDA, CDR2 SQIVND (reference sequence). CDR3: CASTRQGRTEAFF. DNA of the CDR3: TGTGCCAGTACCCGACAGGGAAGAACTGAAGCTTTCTTT.

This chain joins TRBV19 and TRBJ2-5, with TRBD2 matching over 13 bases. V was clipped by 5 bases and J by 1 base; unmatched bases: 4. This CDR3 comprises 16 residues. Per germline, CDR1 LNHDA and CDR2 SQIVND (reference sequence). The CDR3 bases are TGTGCCAGTAGTTTGCGGACTAGCGGGAGCCAAGAGACCCAGTACTTC. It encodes CASSLRTSGSQETQYF.

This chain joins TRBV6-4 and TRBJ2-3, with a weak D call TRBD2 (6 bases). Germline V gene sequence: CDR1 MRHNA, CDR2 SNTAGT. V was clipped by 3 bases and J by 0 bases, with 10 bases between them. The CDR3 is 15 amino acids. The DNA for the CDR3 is TGTGCCAGCAGTGAGACGCGGGGTAGCACAGATACGCAGTATTTT. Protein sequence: CASSETRGSTDTQYF.

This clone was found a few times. CDR3 loop: CASSQEGGPGEKLFF. The DNA of the CDR3 is TGTGCCAGCAGCCAAGAAGGGGGCCCCGGAGAAAAACTGTTTTTT. The chain has TRBV14 and TRBJ1-4, with 7 bases that match TRBD1. The V and J ends lost 0 bases and 8 bases, in that order; junction bases with no gene match: 6. Germline lookup yields CDR1 SGHDN and CDR2 FVKESK. The CDR3 runs 15 residues.

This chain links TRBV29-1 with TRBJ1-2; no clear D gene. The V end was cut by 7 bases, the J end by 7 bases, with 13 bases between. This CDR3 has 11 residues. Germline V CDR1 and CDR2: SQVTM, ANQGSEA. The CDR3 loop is CSGQEGLGYTF. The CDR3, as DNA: TGCAGCGGGCAGGAGGGCCTTGGCTACACCTTC.

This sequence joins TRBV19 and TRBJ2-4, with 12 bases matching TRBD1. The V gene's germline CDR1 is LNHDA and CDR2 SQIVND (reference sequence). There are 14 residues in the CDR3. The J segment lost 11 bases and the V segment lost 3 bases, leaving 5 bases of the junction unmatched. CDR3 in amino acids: CASSIRGTGGLQYF. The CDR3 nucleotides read TGTGCCAGTAGTATCAGAGGGACAGGGGGCCTTCAGTACTTC. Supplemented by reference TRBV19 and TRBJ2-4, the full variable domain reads DGGITQSPKYLFRKEGQNVTLSCEQNLNHDAMYWYRQDPGQGLRLIYYSQIVNDFQKGDIAEGYSVSREKKESFPLTVTSAQKNPTAFYLCASSIRGTGGLQYFGAGTRLSVL.

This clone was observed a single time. CDR3 in DNA: TGCGCCAGCAGTGAAGGTAGGAGTTGGCCAGGGGGTCTGGAGACCCAGTACTTC. It specifies CASSEGRSWPGGLETQYF. This rearrangement joins TRBV10-1 to TRBJ2-5; TRBD1 agrees at 7 bases. CDR3 size: 18 residues. Germline CDR1 WNHNN, CDR2 SYGVQD (reference sequence). Trimming took 3 bases from V and 5 from J; bases not matched to a gene: 18.

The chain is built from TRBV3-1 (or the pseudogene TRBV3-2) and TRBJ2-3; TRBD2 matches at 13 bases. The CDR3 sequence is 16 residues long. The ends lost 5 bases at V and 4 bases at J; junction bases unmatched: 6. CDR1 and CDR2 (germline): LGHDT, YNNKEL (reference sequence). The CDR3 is CASSVRLAGGADTQYF. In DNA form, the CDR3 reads TGTGCCAGCAGCGTACGACTAGCGGGAGGTGCAGATACGCAGTATTTT.